These 19 T cell receptor beta chains were all obtained from the same sample, sequenced in a study of CD8 T cells in ankylosing spondylitis. TCRdb reprocessed the 5' RACE reads via MiXCR and lists one record per CDR3 protein. Counted here are about 500,000 distinct CDR3 sequences, approximately 5.3% occurring once; the ten biggest clones make up around 3.4%. These TCRs are of unknown antigen specificity. General study results and limits: Made up of about eight highly homologous variants, a TCR beta motif appeared characteristic of ankylosing spondylitis blood.

The sequenced material came from blood, either unsorted or a sorted T cell fraction (not recorded which). The source of these receptors is a male donor with ankylosing spondylitis.

This clonotype was counted ten times or more. The rearrangement links TRBV20-1 to TRBJ1-4; the D gene is possibly TRBD1 (6 bases). V lost 4 bases to trimming and J lost 7 bases, with 13 bases between them. Germline assignment: CDR1 DFQATT and CDR2 SNEGSKA (reference sequence). The CDR3 length is 13 residues. The CDR3 coding sequence is TGCAGTGCTAATTCCGGGGGCAGTGAAAAACTGTTTTTT. It encodes CSANSGGSEKLFF.

CDR3 in amino acids: CASSLGGTAYEQYF. Written as DNA, the CDR3 is TGTGCCAGCAGCTTGGGCGGGACAGCCTACGAGCAGTACTTC. The chain couples TRBV11-1 to TRBJ2-7; weak D call: TRBD1 (7 bases). CDR1 SGHAT and CDR2 FQDESV come from the germline V gene (reference sequence). Trimming removed 3 bases at V and 2 bases at J, with 11 bases between. The CDR3 extends over 14 amino acids. Full variable domain (outside the CDR3, taken from reference TRBV11-1 and TRBJ2-7): EAEVAQSPRYKITEKSQAVAFWCDPISGHATLYWYRQILGQGPELLVQFQDESVVDDSQLPKDRFSAERLKGVDSTLKIQPAELGDSAMYLCASSLGGTAYEQYFGPGTRLTVT.

This clonotype has a count of ten or more. The chain uses TRBV20-1 and TRBJ2-5; D is uncertain. This CDR3 is 17 amino acids long. V was cut by 3 bases and J by 1 base, with 21 bases left in between. CDR1 and CDR2 from the germline V gene are DFQATT and SNEGSKA (reference sequence). As DNA, the CDR3 is TGCAGTGCTAGGAGTCGGGTGACCCTATCTCTCCAAGAGACCCAGTACTTC. This codes for CSARSRVTLSLQETQYF.

In regard to this clonotype: Possible read error: a much larger clone is one base away. For the CDR3, the DNA is TGCGCCAGCAGCCCCCAACAGGGCACTCTCTATGGCTACACCTTC. Translated: CASSPQQGTLYGYTF. V is TRBV4-3 and J is TRBJ1-2; perhaps TRBD1 as D (6 bases). Looked up from germline, CDR1 is LGHNA and CDR2 is YSLEER. The CDR3 extends over 15 amino acids. V shed 4 bases and J shed 4 bases, with 16 bases lying between them.

The table lists this clonotype with many counts. The rearrangement links TRBV20-1 to TRBJ1-2; D remains ambiguous. There are 12 residues in the CDR3. V gave up 2 bases and J gave up 3 bases, with 7 bases separating them. Per the germline V gene, CDR1 is DFQATT and CDR2 is SNEGSKA (reference sequence). The chain's CDR3 is CSARNKDYGYTF. The CDR3 DNA reads TGCAGTGCTAGAAACAAGGACTATGGCTACACCTTC.

This clonotype was seen ten or more times. The J gene is TRBJ2-1, the V gene TRBV5-5, with TRBD2 matching 15 bases. This CDR3 contains 18 residues. Per germline, CDR1 SGHKS and CDR2 YYEKEE (reference sequence). V lost 4 bases, J lost 2 bases, and 7 bases stayed unmatched. The CDR3 DNA reads as TGTGCCAGCAGCCTCTCCGGGACTAGCGGGGGGCCCTACAATGAGCAGTTCTTC. Translated, it gives CASSLSGTSGGPYNEQFF. The full variable domain, in which reference TRBV5-5 and TRBJ2-1 provide the parts outside the CDR3, is DAGVTQSPTHLIKTRGQQVTLRCSPISGHKSVSWYQQVLGQGPQFIFQYYEKEERGRGNFPDRFSARQFPNYSSELNVNALLLGDSALYLCASSLSGTSGGPYNEQFFGPGTRLTVL.

This clonotype occurred many times. This chain joins TRBV6-2 or TRBV6-3 and TRBJ2-3; 7 positions match TRBD2. This CDR3 is built from 17 residues. In germline, CDR1 is MNHEY, CDR2 SVGEGT. J was trimmed by 2 bases and V by 2 bases; bases with no gene match: 10. The CDR3 nucleotides are TGTGCCAGCAGTTACCCCCCCAGAGCGGGGACCACAGATACGCAGTATTTT. It yields the protein CASSYPPRAGTTDTQYF.

This chain uses TRBV30 with TRBJ2-2; D is unclear. V lost 0 bases and J lost 5, with 4 bases in between. Germline V gene data show CDR1 as GTSNPN and CDR2 as SVGIG (reference sequence). This CDR3 is 12 amino acids long. For the CDR3, the DNA is TGTGCCTGGAGTGTCTGGACCGGGGAGCTGTTTTTT. As protein: CAWSVWTGELFF.

This clonotype was counted many times. The chain employs TRBV7-2 and TRBJ2-5; a weak D match, TRBD1 (6 bases). Germline values: CDR1 SGHTA, CDR2 FQGNSA. V lost 4 bases to trimming and J lost 5 bases, with 14 bases between them. This CDR3 comprises 14 residues. CDR3 nucleotides: TGTGCCAGCAGCTCCAGGGGTTCAAGGGAGACCCAGTACTTC. Residues: CASSSRGSRETQYF.

This clonotype was counted many times. The genes are TRBV4-1 and TRBJ2-7, with 11 bases fitting TRBD2. After removal of 1 base from V and 5 bases from J, the junction contained 10 bases not matched to a gene. The CDR3 length is 17 residues. In germline, CDR1 is MGHRA, CDR2 YSYEKL. CDR3: CASSQVNSGRAPHEQYF. In DNA form, the CDR3 reads TGCGCCAGCAGCCAAGTAAATAGCGGGAGGGCCCCACACGAGCAGTACTTC.

In this sample, this clonotype turned up many times. The CDR3 loop is CATSEYANYGYTF. The CDR3 nucleotides are TGTGCCACCAGTGAATACGCTAACTATGGCTACACCTTC. The genes are TRBV24-1 and TRBJ1-2, with D unclear. Germline V gives CDR1 KGHDR, CDR2 SFDVKD. The CDR3 is made up of 13 amino acids. The V end was cut by 4 bases, the J end by 0 bases, with 5 bases between.

There are many counts of this clonotype. The rearrangement uses TRBV5-1 and TRBJ2-3; D perhaps matches TRBD2 (5 bases). Germline V gives CDR1 SGHRS, CDR2 YFSETQ. The CDR3 is 13 amino acids. Between the trimmed V and J ends, which lost 2 bases and 4 bases, there was a span of 8 bases. CDR3 in DNA: TGCGCCAGCAGCTTCCCGGGATCAGATACGCAGTATTTT. Translated, it gives CASSFPGSDTQYF.

About this clonotype itself: This sequence may be a read error, since a much larger clone differs from it by one base. The gene calls are TRBV7-8 and TRBJ1-2, with 7 bases matching TRBD1. From germline, CDR1 is SGHVS and CDR2 FQNEAQ. This CDR3 is built from 15 residues. CDR3 sequence: CASSSRTGYGYGYNF. In DNA, the CDR3 is TGTGCCAGCAGCTCACGGACAGGATACGGCTATGGCTACAACTTC.

This clonotype was recorded at least ten times. V is TRBV15 and J is TRBJ2-7; D possibly corresponds to TRBD1 (6 bases). V was clipped by 6 bases and J by 0 bases, with 12 bases between them. The germline CDR1 and CDR2 sequences are LNHNV and YYDKDF (reference sequence). This CDR3 has 14 amino acids. The CDR3 nucleotides are TGTGCCACCAGGACGACAGGAGCCTCCTACGAGCAGTACTTC. This sequence encodes CATRTTGASYEQYF.

Comments on this clonotype: A much larger clonotype is one base distant, so this may be a read error. This rearrangement joins TRBV10-3 to TRBJ2-3, with 14 bases lining up with TRBD2. The CDR3 covers 16 residues. Losses at the gene ends were 6 bases for V and 1 base for J; bases not matched to a gene: 3. Per the germline V gene, CDR1 is ENHRY and CDR2 is SYGVKD. This CDR3 is CAISRLAGGRTDTQYF. As DNA, the CDR3 is TGTGCCATCAGCCGACTAGCGGGAGGGCGCACAGATACGCAGTATTTT.

The rearrangement links TRBV7-9 to TRBJ2-7; D is perhaps TRBD2 (6 bases). This CDR3 spans 14 amino acids. V lost 7 bases and J 3 bases, leaving 16 bases between the germline ends. Germline CDR1 is SEHNR and CDR2 is FQNEAQ (reference sequence). The CDR3 DNA follows: TGTGCCAGCACCTTTGGTGTGGGGGGCTACGAGCAGTACTTC. Protein sequence: CASTFGVGGYEQYF.

The table lists this clonotype with a few counts. The chain recombines TRBV10-3 with TRBJ2-1; D is uncertain. The CDR3 covers 13 residues. Germline lookup yields CDR1 ENHRY and CDR2 SYGVKD. V lost 3 bases, J lost 5 bases, and 8 bases lay in between. CDR3 DNA: TGTGCCATCAGTGATAACACGGACAATGAGCAGTTCTTC. Translating gives CAISDNTDNEQFF.

This CDR3 is CASSSQGQGTEAFF. For the CDR3, the DNA is TGCGCCAGCAGCTCTCAAGGTCAGGGCACTGAAGCTTTCTTT. V gene TRBV5-1 combines with J gene TRBJ1-1; possible D gene TRBD1, 5 bases. V gave up 3 bases and J gave up 4 bases, with 13 bases separating them. Germline V gene data show CDR1 as SGHRS and CDR2 as YFSETQ. The CDR3 contains 14 residues.

This clonotype was seen many times. V gene TRBV27 combines with J gene TRBJ1-6, with 7 bases lining up with TRBD1. The CDR3 totals 17 residues. Germline-derived CDR1 and CDR2 are MNHEY and SMNVEV (reference sequence). With V trimmed by 3 bases and J by 1 base, 6 bases remained unmatched. CDR3 protein: CASSLTGSQSYNSPLHF. CDR3 in DNA: TGTGCCAGCAGTTTGACAGGGAGTCAATCCTATAATTCACCCCTCCACTTT.